The subject of this entry is one T cell receptor (beta chain). PCR involved 60 Vbeta and 13 Jbeta primers. Clones were sequenced by immunoSEQ multiplex PCR, and TCRdb holds only the in-frame ones, with some missing. Among 130,000 or so clones, over 60% were seen once, and the ten largest hold roughly 8.6%. These data come from a study of cytomegalovirus exposure and HLA in healthy donors. Samples came from healthy bone marrow donors. The CDR3 spans 13 residues. The J gene is TRBJ2-7, the V gene TRBV21-1; TRBD1 is taken as the D call from the table, unchecked against the DNA. TRBV21-1 corresponds to a pseudogene. The source of this sequence is a woman in her thirties or forties in good health and CMV-seropositive. The sequencing sample was made of PBMCs. The CDR3 protein is CASSSRVFYEQYF. In DNA, the CDR3 is TGTGCCAGCAGCAGCAGGGTTTTCTACGAGCAGTACTTC.